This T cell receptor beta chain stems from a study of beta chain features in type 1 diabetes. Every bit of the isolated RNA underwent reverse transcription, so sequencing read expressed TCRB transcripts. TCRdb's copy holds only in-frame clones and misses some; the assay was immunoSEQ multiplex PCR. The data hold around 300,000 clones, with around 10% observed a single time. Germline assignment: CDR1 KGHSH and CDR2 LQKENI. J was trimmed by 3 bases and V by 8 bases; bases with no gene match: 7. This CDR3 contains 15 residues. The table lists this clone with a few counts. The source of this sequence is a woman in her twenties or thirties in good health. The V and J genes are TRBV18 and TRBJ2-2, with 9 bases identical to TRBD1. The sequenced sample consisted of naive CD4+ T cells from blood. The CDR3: CASTIRDRDTGELFF. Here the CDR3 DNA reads TGTGCCAGCACCATCCGGGACAGGGACACCGGGGAGCTGTTTTTT.